This T cell receptor beta chain comes out of a study of cytomegalovirus exposure and HLA in healthy donors (dated by TCRdb to about 2017). As for the study more broadly: An earlier analysis of approximately 640 of the donors reported 276 Gb of sequence data and roughly 110 million unique TCR beta sequences from 150 million to 200 million T cells. The study combined high-throughput TCR immunosequencing, statistical association of individual TCRs with disease status, and machine learning to predict cytomegalovirus infection status. A later genetic analysis used genome-wide SNP genotypes for about three fifths of the roughly 700 donors, treating that subset as a discovery cohort. Donor age, sex, ethnicity and CMV serostatus were compiled together with the repertoire data. Of the approximately 400 genotyped donors, approximately 83% fell in the genetic ancestry cluster associated with self-reported Caucasian donors. Besides the first cohort of 550 to 750 subjects, a separate validation cohort made up of roughly 120 different subjects was used. About 280 gigabases of sequencing data and tens of millions of unique TCR sequences were included in an early release covering roughly 600 HLA-typed donors. The number of typed donors differed by locus: 629-630 for A, B, C, DRB1 and DQB1; about 520 for DQA1; around 580 for DPA1; and 450 to 480 for DPB1. All discovery cohort repertoires had been generated on a single sequencing platform. Roughly five DR-DQ haplotypes were treated as single units for association and clustering because of strong linkage in the cohort. Rather than drawing on any new phenotypic data, the later analysis identified candidate immune exposures from TCR beta sequences and the way those sequences occurred across donors. The study was designed to test whether signatures of past pathogen exposure could be identified by cataloging public T cell receptors. Both class I and class II loci were covered by HLA typing, at four-digit resolution. To decide whether each TCR beta V gene segment behaved as functional or pseudogenic, an earlier analysis of approximately 590 of the donors relied on high-throughput TCR beta sequencing. Using immunosequencing, the study profiled T cell repertoires from 640 or so subjects and related those repertoires to cytomegalovirus serostatus. In a later analysis, previously published TCR beta repertoires from some 640 donors were re-analyzed and high-resolution HLA genotyping was added so that TCR occurrence patterns could be studied. On average, 235,054 unique TCR beta nucleotide sequences were sequenced per donor among some 430 genotyped donors of the cohort, with 15% to 20% of those sequences being non-productive. Overall study results and their limits: In this cohort, only TCR beta chains were sequenced, and detectable features were limited by the absence of alpha or paired-chain data. The earlier analysis of nearly 600 of the donors excluded approximately 15 rarely observed V segments, including chromosome 9 orphons, because counts were too low. The classifier was reported to diagnose cytomegalovirus status with high specificity and sensitivity in both the original cohort and the validation cohort. Most TCR sequences were observed very rarely across donors, whereas some public TCRs were present in many individuals. In vitro tests confirmed that a few of the cytomegalovirus-associated TCR beta chains recognize cytomegalovirus antigens. When HLA alleles, especially DR and DQ, strongly co-occurred, attributing TCR associations to individual alleles was difficult. A further reported finding was that TCR beta sequences accurately predicted the HLA-A and HLA-B alleles for most subjects in the first cohort. A later genetic analysis associated a missense DCLRE1C variant with V-gene and J-gene trimming of TCR beta chains, and an independent cohort replicated the association. For the cohort, immune exposure information was limited to CMV serostatus. In an earlier analysis of more than 500 of the donors, most TCR beta V segments appeared in productive rearrangements about 87% or about 30% of the time, broadly matching IMGT annotations. In a later analysis, HLA-associated TCR beta chains showed more clonal expansion and lower generation probabilities than non-associated chains that were equally common. A group of highly shared sequence variants was considered likely to be a technical artifact of the sequencing pipeline. In a later analysis, most CMV-associated TCR beta chains were found to appear HLA-restricted, with HLA associations seemingly driven largely by CMV exposure. Because HLA typing was unavailable for some donors at each locus, only the typed subset was used in association tests. In a later analysis, the rate of TCR association differed among HLA loci, with DRB1 alleles having the most associated TCRs and HLA-C alleles having the fewest. Compared with the approximately 670-donor mean, donors in an Asian-associated ancestry cluster had fewer N-insertions in productive TCRs, according to a later genetic analysis. The authors suggested that the approach could potentially be generalized to other disease states and immunological phenotypes. Linkage disequilibrium might explain the correlated functional status among segregating V segments, but an unknown experimental factor could not be ruled out. Several of the top co-occurrence clusters appeared to be linked to parvovirus B19, influenza, CMV and Epstein-Barr virus, according to a later analysis. Roughly uniform sequencing depth across donors was assumed in presence/absence analyses, although this assumption may not hold. At a false discovery rate of 0.05, a later analysis linked under 20,000 TCR beta sequences to specific HLA alleles. A total of fewer than 200 TCR beta chains were listed by the study as associated with cytomegalovirus.

Libraries were built with the immunoSEQ multiplex PCR assay. The multiplex PCR relied on a mix of 60 forward primers for TCR Vbeta segments and 13 reverse primers for TCR Jbeta segments. The CDR3 region of rearranged TCR beta genes was amplified from genomic DNA with a multiplex PCR assay. On the Illumina HiSeq System, the amplified TCR beta libraries were sequenced as 87-base-pair reads. The study's processing was this. A later analysis counted tens of millions of unique TCR beta chains across the 600 to 850 repertoires, and 10 million to 11 million of these chains were shared by at least two donors. To remove PCR and sequencing errors, raw reads were error-corrected and collapsed into unique sequences using a nearest-neighbor algorithm that merged closely related sequences. Alignment of CDR3 sequences to IMGT reference sequences was used to assign V, D and J gene segments. Each retained sequence needed at least a six-nucleotide match to both a V gene segment and a J gene segment. A rearrangement was called productive if the CDR3 had no stop codons and remained in frame with V and J, and every other rearrangement was called non-productive. CDR3 was defined by IMGT convention, running from the second conserved V-encoded cysteine to the conserved J-encoded phenylalanine. In an earlier analysis of 587 of the donors, sequences lacking an unambiguous match to a single V gene segment were excluded. An earlier analysis of 500 to 700 of the donors classified V segments as functional when productive rearrangements were above 56.7% and as segregating when the standard deviation between donors was above 5%. A statistical classification framework was built for diagnosing cytomegalovirus status from the catalog of TCR beta chain sequences. A later analysis assigned V and J genes by comparing TCR nucleotide sequences with IMGT/GENE-DB human TR gene sequences. In a later analysis, CDR3 sequences and most-parsimonious VDJ recombination scenarios were assigned using the TCRdist pipeline. A later analysis defined each TCR beta chain by its CDR3 amino acid sequence plus V-gene family, and excluded reads lacking a unique V-gene family. To address suspected cross-contamination and a sequencing artifact, a later analysis removed under 600 highly shared, low-generation-probability nucleotide sequences. In a later analysis, a clonal expansion index for each public chain was calculated from normalized within-repertoire ranks of inferred template counts. In a later analysis, generation probabilities were computed with a VDJ recombination model fitted to out-of-frame rearrangements, and the resulting probabilities were checked against IGoR. In a later analysis, TCR-TCR, TCR-HLA and TCR-CMV co-occurrence was scored with hypergeometric tests, and a repertoire-size bias correction was applied to TCR pairs. To estimate false discovery rates, a later analysis permuted the HLA or CMV assignments 20 times. In a later analysis, co-occurring TCRs were grouped using DBSCAN, with TCRdist sequence similarity added in when clustering inside HLA-allele-positive subsets. Co-occurrence clustering excluded repertoires with fewer than 30,000 or more than 120,000 public chains, plus five with anomalous nucleotide sharing. The table comes from immuneACCESS by way of TCRdb, which keeps in-frame sequences with V and J called. Part of the clones is missing from these tables; in studies checked, under half for an unresolved V gene and the rest for unknown reasons. Clonal size and the V and J genes are those of that table, whereas D and trimming came from the DNA. The sample yields some 140,000 clones; roughly 80% were counted once. Roughly 1% of the sample is held by the ten biggest clonotypes.

Regarding this clone: Its recognized antigen is unknown. There are no base qualities to consult, and no much larger clone falls within one base.

In total, roughly 670 healthy bone marrow donors made up the cohort. At the time of sampling, every cohort member was nominally healthy, though immune exposures that went unrecorded were likely present. The donor tested CMV seronegative and was one of the 352 seronegative cohort members. A peripheral blood sample was collected from each donor, and TCR beta sequencing was performed on peripheral blood mononuclear cells. Genomic DNA extraction from the blood cell samples was performed with the Qiagen DNeasy Blood Extraction Kit. The clonotype was recovered from a woman aged 55-75 years in good health and CMV-seronegative. The sample taken for sequencing was PBMCs.

The CDR3 reads as follows: CASSLQAGYTF. In nucleotide form, the sequence is TGTGCCAGCAGCTTACAGGCTGGCTACACCTTC. This chain is built from TRBV28 and TRBJ1-2; tentative D gene TRBD1, with 5 bases matching. Per the germline V gene, MDHEN is the CDR1 and SYDVKM is the CDR2. The CDR3 runs 11 residues from the cysteine to the phenylalanine. The retained sequence is limited to the CDR3, 33 bases, with the frame set at the first base. At the junction V is shortened by 6 bases and J by 7 bases, with 9 bases in between.